This T cell receptor beta chain was retrieved from a study of OX40 agonist ivuxolimab in advanced cancers. Germline CDR1 LNHDA, CDR2 SQIVND (reference sequence). V shed 1 base and J shed 4 bases, with 7 bases lying between them. CDR3 length equals 13 residues. The protocol was immunoSEQ multiplex PCR, while the TCRdb copy is restricted to in-frame clones and leaves out a portion. The sample records almost 85,000 clones, 89% being singletons. The specimen comprised CD4+ or CD8+ T cells sorted from blood, sampled in a trial of the OX40 agonist ivuxolimab. V is TRBV19 and J is TRBJ2-5; D perhaps matches TRBD2 (5 bases). This TCR derives from an adult with an advanced solid tumor such as melanoma, head and neck, liver or kidney cancer. The CDR3 loop reads CASSIGAGETQYF. In nucleotides, the CDR3 is TGTGCCAGTAGTATAGGGGCGGGAGAGACCCAGTACTTC.